The 3 T cell receptor beta chains presented below share a single source sample, sequenced in a study of blood T cells in healthy people across ages. A J-beta primer mix and a sample-barcoded 5' primer were used in a second PCR of roughly 6 to 11 cycles. TCRdb passed the 5' RACE reads through MiXCR, listing each CDR3 protein once. The sample records some 710,000 distinct CDR3 sequences, about 24% being singletons. Sequenced material: blood. The source of these receptors is a man between 65 and 80 years old in good health.

V gene TRBV29-1 combines with J gene TRBJ2-1, with 8 bases lining up with TRBD2. Unmatched junction bases numbered 13, after V lost 5 bases and J lost 4 bases. The germline V gene encodes CDR1 SQVTM and CDR2 ANQGSEA. The CDR3 has 16 residues. DNA for the CDR3: TGCAGCGTTCCCGGGACTAGAGGCCAGGCTTACAATGAGCAGTTCTTC. Translation gives CSVPGTRGQAYNEQFF.

The chain couples TRBV28 to TRBJ1-2; D call uncertain. The V gene lost 3 bases and the J gene lost 4 bases, with 9 bases spanning the gap. This CDR3 spans 13 amino acids. Per germline, CDR1 MDHEN and CDR2 SYDVKM. CDR3 bases: TGTGCCAGCAGTTTTGATTCCCCCTATGGCTACACCTTC. Encoded protein: CASSFDSPYGYTF.

This clonotype turned up a few times. V usage is TRBV2 and J usage is TRBJ2-3, with D possibly matching TRBD1 (5 bases). Looked up from germline, CDR1 is SNHLY and CDR2 is FYNNEI. V lost 7 bases to trimming and J lost 3 bases, with 14 bases between them. This CDR3 is 14 amino acids long. This chain's CDR3 is CASILDRQTDTQYF. The CDR3 coding sequence is TGTGCCAGCATCTTAGACAGACAGACAGATACGCAGTATTTT.